This is a list of T cell receptor beta chains from one sample in a study of identical twins. A single record per CDR3 protein comes from TCRdb applying MiXCR to the 5' RACE reads. This table holds more than 400,000 distinct CDR3 sequences, roughly 15% found once. This sample was shared with a second study, whose subject was yellow fever vaccine responses in identical twins.

The sample consisted of CD4+ T cells sorted from blood. All receptors derive from a woman between 18 and 29 years old in good health. The CDR3 runs from the conserved cysteine through the conserved F or W. D genes are given only for firm matches. The listing skips clone size in some rows; elsewhere it reads once, few, many or a size class.

v_call: TRBV28; d_call: -; clone_size: -; j_call: TRBJ2-1; cdr3_nt: TGTGCCAGCAGGGCCCCAGGAGACAATGAGCAGTTCTTC; cdr3_aa: CASRAPGDNEQFF
v_call: TRBV12-3/TRBV12-4; d_call: -; clone_size: -; j_call: TRBJ2-1; cdr3_nt: TGTGCCTGCAGTTTACAGCGGGGTGCTACGATAGGGGGATACAATGAGCAGTTCTTC; cdr3_aa: CACSLQRGATIGGYNEQFF
v_call: TRBV28; d_call: TRBD2; clone_size: -; j_call: TRBJ2-7; cdr3_nt: TGTGCCAGCACCTTGTCGGGGGATGGGACTAGCGGGAGGGCGGTTGAGCAGTACTTC; cdr3_aa: CASTLSGDGTSGRAVEQYF
v_call: TRBV28; d_call: -; clone_size: -; j_call: TRBJ1-2; cdr3_nt: TGTGCCAGCAGCCCACCAGGACATCGCTACACCTTC; cdr3_aa: CASSPPGHRYTF
v_call: TRBV2; d_call: -; clone_size: -; j_call: TRBJ1-5; cdr3_nt: TGTGCCAGCAGTGAAGGGTTCGGGAATCAGCCCCAGCATTTT; cdr3_aa: CASSEGFGNQPQHF
v_call: TRBV10-3; d_call: TRBD1; clone_size: -; j_call: TRBJ1-2; cdr3_nt: TGTGCCATCAGGGAGGGGGCGGACTATGGCTACACCTTC; cdr3_aa: CAIREGADYGYTF
v_call: TRBV20-1; d_call: TRBD2; clone_size: -; j_call: TRBJ2-3; cdr3_nt: TGCAGTGCTAGAGAGCTACTAGCGGGAACAGATACGCAGTATTTT; cdr3_aa: CSARELLAGTDTQYF
v_call: TRBV6-5; d_call: TRBD2; clone_size: few; j_call: TRBJ2-1; cdr3_nt: TGTGCCAGCAGTTCAAGCGGGGGCTACTACAATGAGCAGTTCTTC; cdr3_aa: CASSSSGGYYNEQFF
v_call: TRBV5-1; d_call: -; clone_size: many; j_call: TRBJ1-5; cdr3_nt: TGCGCCAGCAGCCCCGGGACTGAGATTCAGCCCCAGCATTTT; cdr3_aa: CASSPGTEIQPQHF
v_call: TRBV29-1; d_call: -; clone_size: many; j_call: TRBJ1-5; cdr3_nt: TGCAGCGCAGGAGATGGGTTCCAGCCCCAGCATTTT; cdr3_aa: CSAGDGFQPQHF
v_call: TRBV12-3/TRBV12-4; d_call: -; clone_size: few; j_call: TRBJ1-1; cdr3_nt: TGTGCCAGCAGTTTACGGGCGGGCGTGAACACTGAAGCTTTCTTT; cdr3_aa: CASSLRAGVNTEAFF
v_call: TRBV7-9; d_call: TRBD2; clone_size: -; j_call: TRBJ2-1; cdr3_nt: TGTGCCAGCAGCTTAGTGTCGGGAGGGCCCTCGGATGAGCAGTTCTTC; cdr3_aa: CASSLVSGGPSDEQFF
v_call: TRBV20-1; d_call: -; clone_size: few; j_call: TRBJ2-1; cdr3_nt: TGCAGTGCTAGAGACCCCGGACCAGGCAATGAGCAGTTCTTC; cdr3_aa: CSARDPGPGNEQFF
v_call: TRBV12-3/TRBV12-4; d_call: TRBD2; clone_size: few; j_call: TRBJ2-3; cdr3_nt: TGTGCCAGCAGACTAGCGGGAGTGGATACGCAGTATTTT; cdr3_aa: CASRLAGVDTQYF
v_call: TRBV6-2/TRBV6-3; d_call: -; clone_size: -; j_call: TRBJ1-1; cdr3_nt: TGTGCCAGCAGTTACCCACCCCTACAACGCGGTTTCTTT; cdr3_aa: CASSYPPLQRGFF
v_call: TRBV3-1; d_call: -; clone_size: -; j_call: TRBJ2-3; cdr3_nt: TGTGCCAGCAGCCGGACGGAAGAAACAGATACGCAGTATTTT; cdr3_aa: CASSRTEETDTQYF
v_call: TRBV9; d_call: TRBD1; clone_size: -; j_call: TRBJ1-2; cdr3_nt: TGTGCCAGCAGCGTAGTTGCAGGGGGCATCTATGGCTACACCTTC; cdr3_aa: CASSVVAGGIYGYTF
v_call: TRBV7-8; d_call: -; clone_size: few; j_call: TRBJ2-6; cdr3_nt: TGTGCCAGCAGCTTAGTCCAGATCCCTGGGGCCAACGTCCTGACTTTC; cdr3_aa: CASSLVQIPGANVLTF
v_call: TRBV10-2; d_call: TRBD1; clone_size: -; j_call: TRBJ1-5; cdr3_nt: TGCGCCAGCAGAACCGGGACAGGGGGTACCCAGCCCCAGCATTTT; cdr3_aa: CASRTGTGGTQPQHF
v_call: TRBV2; d_call: -; clone_size: few; j_call: TRBJ2-7; cdr3_nt: TGTGCCAGTAGCGAGGAGCAGGGCAGCTACGAGCAGTACTTC; cdr3_aa: CASSEEQGSYEQYF
v_call: TRBV20-1; d_call: TRBD1; clone_size: few; j_call: TRBJ2-3; cdr3_nt: TGCAGTGCCAGGGACAGGGCAGATACGCAGTATTTT; cdr3_aa: CSARDRADTQYF
v_call: TRBV4-1; d_call: TRBD1; clone_size: few; j_call: TRBJ2-2; cdr3_nt: TGCGCCAGCATGGGCGGATACAGGGGAAGTCCGGACACCGGGGAGCTGTTTTTT; cdr3_aa: CASMGGYRGSPDTGELFF
v_call: TRBV3-1; d_call: TRBD2; clone_size: many; j_call: TRBJ2-3; cdr3_nt: TGTGCCAGCAGCAGTAGCGGGGATACGCAGTATTTT; cdr3_aa: CASSSSGDTQYF
v_call: TRBV3-1; d_call: -; clone_size: few; j_call: TRBJ2-4; cdr3_nt: TGTGCCAGCAGCCGAACACAGGGAGCCAAAAACATTCAGTACTTC; cdr3_aa: CASSRTQGAKNIQYF
v_call: TRBV2; d_call: TRBD1; clone_size: -; j_call: TRBJ2-1; cdr3_nt: TGTGCCAGCAGTGAACTCCGGGACAGGGTCAATGAGCAGTTCTTC; cdr3_aa: CASSELRDRVNEQFF
v_call: TRBV28; d_call: TRBD1; clone_size: -; j_call: TRBJ2-7; cdr3_nt: TGTGCCAGCAGGACGACAGGGGTTGGCTACGAGCAGTACTTC; cdr3_aa: CASRTTGVGYEQYF